A single sample is the source of the 31 T cell receptor beta chains below, sequenced in a study of blood T cell repertoires in COVID-19. Method: immunoSEQ multiplex PCR; TCRdb's copy keeps in-frame clones and lacks some. The sample consists of more than 25,000 clones, 84% of them appearing once. The sample was peripheral blood. The receptors here all came from a woman older than 75 with acute or convalescent COVID-19.

This rearrangement joins TRBV27 to TRBJ2-1, with D perhaps matching TRBD2 (6 bases). This CDR3 region has 13 residues. CDR1 is MNHEY, CDR2 SMNVEV, per germline (reference sequence). The V end lost 3 bases, the J end lost 5 bases, and 8 bases lay between the germline ends. CDR3 sequence: CASSFGGDNEQFF. In DNA, the CDR3 is TGTGCCAGCAGTTTCGGGGGTGACAATGAGCAGTTCTTC.

The chain employs TRBV28 and TRBJ2-7; possible D gene TRBD1, 5 bases. V lost 0 bases, J lost 6 bases, and 6 bases lay in between. This CDR3 region has 12 residues. Germline V CDR1 and CDR2: MDHEN, SYDVKM. CDR3 nucleotides: TGTGCCAGCAGTTTATGGGGGCGCGAGCAGTACTTC. Its protein is CASSLWGREQYF.

The J gene is TRBJ1-5, the V gene TRBV6-1; no definite D call. Germline V CDR1 and CDR2: MNHNS, SASEGT. V lost 1 base and J 7 bases, leaving 5 bases between the germline ends. This CDR3 comprises 12 residues. CDR3 DNA: TGTGCCAGCAGTGAAGGGAGGCAGCCCCAGCATTTT. Translation: CASSEGRQPQHF.

CDR3 nucleotides: TGTGCCAGCAGCACCCCGGGTAGCGGGAATGAGCAGTTCTTC. Protein sequence: CASSTPGSGNEQFF. This chain links TRBV7-9 with TRBJ2-1; 7 nucleotides line up with TRBD2. Germline CDR1 is SEHNR and CDR2 is FQNEAQ (reference sequence). The CDR3 totals 14 residues. Losses at the gene ends were 5 bases for V and 7 bases for J; bases not matched to a gene: 8.

The gene calls are TRBV19 and TRBJ2-7; 9 bases match TRBD2. J gave up 6 bases and V 3 bases, and 6 bases lay outside the gene matches. Germline V CDR1 and CDR2: LNHDA, SQIVND (reference sequence). CDR3 length: 14 amino acids. As DNA, the CDR3 is TGTGCCAGTAGTATTCCGGGACTAGCAGTCGAGCAGTACTTC. This gives the protein CASSIPGLAVEQYF.

In nucleotides, the CDR3 is TGCGCCAGCAGCTTACAGGGTTGGGATAATGAAAAACTGTTTTTT. Its translation is CASSLQGWDNEKLFF. This rearrangement joins TRBV5-1 to TRBJ1-4, with D possibly being TRBD1 (6 bases). The CDR3 has 15 amino acids. V lost 2 bases and J 4 bases, leaving 12 bases between the germline ends. Germline CDR1 is SGHRS and CDR2 is YFSETQ.

This clone was seen just once. The rearrangement joins TRBV7-9 to TRBJ2-1; possibly TRBD2 for D (6 bases). Germline CDR1 and CDR2: SEHNR and FQNEAQ (reference sequence). The V gene lost 3 bases and the J gene lost 7 bases, with 16 bases spanning the gap. The CDR3 sequence is 15 residues long. Here the CDR3 reads CASSFVSGLGNEQFF. The CDR3 DNA reads TGTGCCAGCAGCTTTGTTAGCGGTCTCGGGAATGAGCAGTTCTTC.

The CDR3 DNA reads TGCGCCAGCAGCTTGGTCGGGGGGGTCTCCTACGAGCAGTACTTC. Translated: CASSLVGGVSYEQYF. This sequence joins TRBV5-1 and TRBJ2-7; 8 bases map to TRBD2. With 0 bases clipped from V and 0 bases from J, the junction kept 2 bases outside the gene matches. Germline CDR1 SGHRS, CDR2 YFSETQ. The CDR3 consists of 15 residues.

The V gene is TRBV3-1 (or the pseudogene TRBV3-2), the J gene TRBJ2-5; the match to TRBD2 covers 9 bases. Germline trimming cut 0 bases from V and 4 bases from J; bases unmatched to any gene: 9. The CDR3 has 17 amino acids. Germline-derived CDR1 and CDR2 are LGHDT and YNNKEL (reference sequence). The CDR3 nucleotides read TGTGCCAGCAGCCAAGAAACCGCGCGGGGGGGTCTAGAGACCCAGTACTTC. It specifies CASSQETARGGLETQYF.

The rearrangement joins TRBV29-1 to TRBJ2-2, with D possibly being TRBD2 (6 bases). The CDR3 sequence is 13 residues long. Trimming left V 6 bases short and J 5 bases short, with 13 bases between. Germline V gene sequence: CDR1 SQVTM, CDR2 ANQGSEA. CDR3 nucleotides: TGCAGCGTCGAACGGGGGTATACCGGGGAGCTGTTTTTT. It is translated as CSVERGYTGELFF.

The genes are TRBV9 and TRBJ2-5, with TRBD2 identical over 16 bases. Germline-derived CDR1 and CDR2 are SGDLS and YYNGEE. The CDR3 spans 18 residues. J lost 1 base, V lost 4 bases, and 7 bases had no gene match. The CDR3 loop is CASSIGTSGGALQETQYF. The CDR3 bases are TGTGCCAGCAGCATCGGGACTAGCGGGGGGGCCCTCCAAGAGACCCAGTACTTC.

The J gene is TRBJ2-1, the V gene TRBV5-6, with 9 bases aligning to TRBD2. Germline V lookup: CDR1 SGHDT, CDR2 YYEEEE. This CDR3 is built from 16 residues. With 2 bases clipped from V and 0 bases from J, the junction kept 3 bases outside the gene matches. This CDR3 reads CASSFFSGGSYNEQFF. DNA of the CDR3: TGTGCCAGCAGCTTTTTTAGCGGGGGCTCCTACAATGAGCAGTTCTTC. The variable domain in full, with the rest retrieved from reference TRBV5-6 and TRBJ2-1, is DAGVTQSPTHLIKTRGQQVTLRCSPKSGHDTVSWYQQALGQGPQFIFQYYEEEERQRGNFPDRFSGHQFPNYSSELNVNALLLGDSALYLCASSFFSGGSYNEQFFGPGTRLTVL.

The genes are TRBV2 and TRBJ1-1, with a weak D call TRBD1 (5 bases). This CDR3 comprises 13 residues. Deletions cut 3 bases from V and 4 bases from J, with 9 bases between. CDR1 SNHLY and CDR2 FYNNEI come from the germline V gene. This chain's CDR3 is CASSDERGTEAFF. The CDR3 nucleotides are TGTGCCAGCAGTGACGAAAGGGGCACTGAAGCTTTCTTT. The full variable domain, completed using reference TRBV2 and TRBJ1-1, is EPEVTQTPSHQVTQMGQEVILRCVPISNHLYFYWYRQILGQKVEFLVSFYNNEISEKSEIFDDQFSVERPDGSNFTLKIRSTKLEDSAMYFCASSDERGTEAFFGQGTRLTVV.

The chain links TRBV2 to TRBJ1-6; 7 bases fit TRBD1. V lost 6 bases, J lost 6 bases, and 8 bases stayed unmatched. This CDR3 comprises 15 residues. CDR1 and CDR2 from the germline V gene are SNHLY and FYNNEI. This CDR3 reads CASSTAGTANSPLHF. CDR3 coding DNA: TGTGCCAGCAGCACCGCCGGGACAGCTAATTCACCCCTCCACTTT.

This clone was detected once. The chain employs TRBV5-1 and TRBJ2-1; D possibly corresponds to TRBD2 (5 bases). In germline, CDR1 is SGHRS, CDR2 YFSETQ. V was pared by 4 bases and J by 3 bases, with 11 bases between. The CDR3 extends over 14 amino acids. The CDR3 coding sequence is TGCGCCAGCAGCCTCCCCAGCGGCTACAATGAGCAGTTCTTC. Its translation is CASSLPSGYNEQFF.

This chain links TRBV2 with TRBJ1-2; D might be TRBD1 (5 bases). V dropped 7 bases and J dropped 4 bases, with 13 bases sitting between them. In germline, CDR1 is SNHLY, CDR2 FYNNEI. The CDR3 consists of 13 residues. CDR3 bases: TGTGCCAGCAAGGACTACGACAGCTATGGCTACACCTTC. It yields the protein CASKDYDSYGYTF.

The rearrangement uses TRBV10-3 and TRBJ2-5; D uncertain. The CDR3 is made up of 13 amino acids. CDR1 and CDR2 (germline): ENHRY, SYGVKD. The ends were cut back, 3 bases at V and 2 bases at J, with 7 bases in the middle. CDR3 coding DNA: TGTGCCATCAGTGAAACTGATCAAGAGACCCAGTACTTC. Translating it yields CAISETDQETQYF.

Judged by abundance, this clone is medium-sized (0.01 to 0.1%). V and J are TRBV28 and TRBJ2-5; 10 nucleotides align to TRBD1. The germline V gene has CDR1 MDHEN and CDR2 SYDVKM. V lost 6 bases and J lost 0; bases outside the gene matches: 4. The CDR3 is 15 residues long. The CDR3 loop reads CASRAGQGYQETQYF. The CDR3 DNA sequence: TGTGCCAGCAGGGCGGGACAGGGGTACCAAGAGACCCAGTACTTC.

This rearrangement joins TRBV5-1 to TRBJ2-7; 7 bases are a match to TRBD2. The CDR3 has 16 amino acids. Per the germline V gene, CDR1 is SGHRS and CDR2 is YFSETQ. Trimming at V came to 3 bases and at J to 5 bases, leaving 14 bases not matched to a gene. CDR3 residues: CASSSSPRTSYHEQYF. The CDR3 DNA sequence: TGCGCCAGCAGCTCAAGCCCAAGGACTAGTTACCACGAGCAGTACTTC.

The chain is built from TRBV3-1 (or the pseudogene TRBV3-2) and TRBJ2-5; TRBD2 is a possible D gene (6 bases). The CDR3 sequence is 12 residues long. Trimming left V 5 bases short and J 5 bases short, with 9 bases between. CDR1 is LGHDT and CDR2 is YNNKEL in the germline V gene (reference sequence). The CDR3 loop is CASSSAGETQYF. DNA of the CDR3: TGTGCCAGCAGCAGTGCGGGGGAGACCCAGTACTTC.

The V call is TRBV5-4, the J call TRBJ2-3; 10 nucleotides line up with TRBD1. This CDR3 has 14 residues. Germline CDR1 is SGHNT and CDR2 is YYREEE (reference sequence). Unmatched junction bases numbered 5, after V lost 4 bases and J lost 6 bases. CDR3 nucleotide sequence: TGTGCCAGCAGCGCAAGACAGGGGGCTGATACGCAGTATTTT. As protein: CASSARQGADTQYF.

The chain recombines TRBV6-6 with TRBJ2-1; 7 nucleotides agree with TRBD1. Germline V gene lookup returns CDR1 MNHNY and CDR2 SVGAGI (reference sequence). The V and J ends lost 2 bases and 14 bases, in that order; junction bases with no gene match: 3. The CDR3 spans 11 residues. CDR3 protein: CASSYDREEFF. As DNA, the CDR3 is TGTGCCAGCAGTTACGACAGGGAAGAGTTCTTC.

The V gene is TRBV6-6, the J gene TRBJ2-5; D not resolved. The CDR3 is made up of 12 amino acids. Per the germline V gene, CDR1 is MNHNY and CDR2 is SVGAGI (reference sequence). V lost 5 bases, J lost 3 bases, and 7 bases lay in between. The CDR3, as DNA: TGTGCCAGCAGTCGAATCGAAGAGACCCAGTACTTC. Amino acid sequence: CASSRIEETQYF.

The rearrangement joins TRBV24-1 to TRBJ2-2; the D gene is possibly TRBD1 (6 bases). V shed 4 bases and J shed 5 bases, with 10 bases lying between them. There are 14 residues in the CDR3. Germline lookup yields CDR1 KGHDR and CDR2 SFDVKD. CDR3 amino acids: CATSEGGWTGELFF. CDR3 in DNA: TGTGCCACCAGTGAAGGGGGATGGACCGGGGAGCTGTTTTTT.

V gene TRBV4-1 combines with J gene TRBJ2-1; a possible D gene is TRBD1 (5 bases). The germline CDR1 and CDR2 sequences are MGHRA and YSYEKL. There are 15 residues in the CDR3. V gave up 3 bases and J gave up 6 bases, with 15 bases separating them. DNA for the CDR3: TGCGCCAGCAGCCAGCACCTAGGGGTATCCAATGAGCAGTTCTTC. Translated: CASSQHLGVSNEQFF.

This sequence joins TRBV5-1 and TRBJ1-2; D is possibly TRBD1 (6 bases). The V gene's germline CDR1 is SGHRS and CDR2 YFSETQ. There are 16 residues in the CDR3. V lost 3 bases to trimming and J lost 5 bases, with 20 bases between them. For the CDR3, the DNA is TGCGCCAGCAGCTCGGCCGATGGACAGAGCAGATATGGCTACACCTTC. Protein: CASSSADGQSRYGYTF.

The J gene is TRBJ2-7, the V gene TRBV27; D not certain. The germline gives CDR1 MNHEY, CDR2 SMNVEV (reference sequence). The length of the CDR3 is 13 residues. The V end lost 1 base, the J end lost 6 bases, and 10 bases lay between the germline ends. CDR3 sequence: CASSLYAAFEQYF. CDR3 nucleotide sequence: TGTGCCAGCAGTTTATATGCGGCTTTCGAGCAGTACTTC.

This rearrangement joins TRBV19 to TRBJ2-5; no definite D call. The length of the CDR3 is 11 residues. V was pared by 8 bases and J by 4 bases, with 8 bases between. CDR1 is LNHDA and CDR2 is SQIVND in the germline V gene (reference sequence). CDR3 loop: CASAVGETQYF. Here the CDR3 DNA reads TGTGCCAGTGCGGTGGGAGAGACCCAGTACTTC.

The chain combines TRBV7-2 with TRBJ1-2, with 7 bases identical to TRBD1. J was trimmed by 2 bases and V by 4 bases; bases with no gene match: 1. This CDR3 is 13 amino acids long. CDR1 and CDR2 from the germline V gene are SGHTA and FQGNSA. CDR3 residues: CASSSGQNYGYTF. The CDR3 region has the DNA TGTGCCAGCAGCTCGGGACAGAACTATGGCTACACCTTC.

This CDR3 reads CSASIQGDPYGYTF. Here the CDR3 DNA reads TGCAGTGCTAGTATACAGGGGGACCCCTATGGCTACACCTTC. V usage is TRBV20-1 and J usage is TRBJ1-2, with 8 bases identical to TRBD1. The junction had 7 bases not matched to a gene; V was cut back by 3 bases and J by 4 bases. The CDR3 length is 14 residues. Germline-derived CDR1 and CDR2 are DFQATT and SNEGSKA (reference sequence).

J is TRBJ2-7 and V is TRBV28, with a weak D call TRBD1 (5 bases). Germline loops: CDR1 MDHEN, CDR2 SYDVKM. V dropped 6 bases and J dropped 2 bases, with 8 bases sitting between them. The CDR3 sequence is 12 residues long. The CDR3 spells CASRPDTYEQYF. CDR3 nucleotide sequence: TGTGCCAGCAGGCCGGACACCTACGAGCAGTACTTC.